The entry that follows covers one T cell receptor (beta chain) sequence. Its antigen specificity is not known. Base quality data are lacking; no much larger clone is found one base away. TCRbeta CDR3 regions were immunosequenced from genomic DNA with the immunoSEQ Assay. Before high-throughput sequencing, the genomic DNA was amplified using bias-controlled multiplex PCR. The authors' analysis ran thus. To quantify the absolute abundance of each unique TCRbeta CDR3 region, the sequences were collapsed and filtered. Clonality, defined as 1 minus Pielou's evenness, was calculated using productive rearrangements only. Clones with significantly greater frequencies in on-treatment versus baseline samples were identified using a previously published method. The table was pulled from immuneACCESS by TCRdb, which kept in-frame rearrangements only. Such tables lose some clones; where checked, under half of the loss comes from unresolved V genes, and the rest has no known cause. The DNA was the basis for D and trimming; V, J and clone size are from that table. This sample lists 5,500 to 6,500 clones; around 53% were detected once. The ten most abundant clones make up about a sixth of the sample.

Sample treatment or condition, as interpreted from the label and publication: randomized to nivolumab then ipilimumab (arm A) or the reverse (arm B). No trial patient had received prior DNA-damaging chemotherapy. On a FACS Aria II flow cytometer, live CD3+CD8+ cells that were negative for CD19 and CD56 were sorted from thawed PBMCs. The samples were obtained from melanoma patients enrolled in CheckMate 064, an open-label, randomized phase II trial testing sequential checkpoint blockade. Peripheral blood mononuclear cells were obtained through leukapheresis, purified using Ficoll-Paque, and frozen in human serum containing approximately 10% DMSO. Immediately after sorting, the purity of the sorted blood CD3+CD8+ cells was confirmed to be >95%, and DNA was then extracted. Including the terminal cysteine and phenylalanine, the CDR3 comprises 13 residues. Only the CDR3 portion is preserved as DNA: 39 bases, with reading frame beginning at the first base. The germline V gene supplies CDR1 SNHLY and CDR2 FYNNEI. V is shortened by 3 bases, J by 3 bases, and the region joining them spans 8 bases.

This sample stems from a study of sequential checkpoint blockade in melanoma (dated by TCRdb to the late 2010s). Context from the whole study: Using 1:1 randomization, the trial assigned patients either to first-line nivolumab followed by ipilimumab (arm A) or to ipilimumab followed by nivolumab (arm B). Both trial sequences were followed by maintenance nivolumab. Broader findings and caveats from the paper: The model for predicting response that combines TCR metrics with mutation burden needs to be validated in larger, independent patient cohorts.

Sequenced material: CD8+ T cells sorted from blood (inferred from file names), taken from a patient given nivolumab and ipilimumab in sequence. Recombination connected TRBV2 to TRBJ1-2; TRBD1 is a possible D gene, resting on 5 matching bases. This TCR was sampled from a human donor with melanoma. The CDR3 protein is CASSDGGYYGYTF. The nucleotide sequence is TGTGCCAGCAGTGACGGGGGATACTATGGCTACACCTTC.